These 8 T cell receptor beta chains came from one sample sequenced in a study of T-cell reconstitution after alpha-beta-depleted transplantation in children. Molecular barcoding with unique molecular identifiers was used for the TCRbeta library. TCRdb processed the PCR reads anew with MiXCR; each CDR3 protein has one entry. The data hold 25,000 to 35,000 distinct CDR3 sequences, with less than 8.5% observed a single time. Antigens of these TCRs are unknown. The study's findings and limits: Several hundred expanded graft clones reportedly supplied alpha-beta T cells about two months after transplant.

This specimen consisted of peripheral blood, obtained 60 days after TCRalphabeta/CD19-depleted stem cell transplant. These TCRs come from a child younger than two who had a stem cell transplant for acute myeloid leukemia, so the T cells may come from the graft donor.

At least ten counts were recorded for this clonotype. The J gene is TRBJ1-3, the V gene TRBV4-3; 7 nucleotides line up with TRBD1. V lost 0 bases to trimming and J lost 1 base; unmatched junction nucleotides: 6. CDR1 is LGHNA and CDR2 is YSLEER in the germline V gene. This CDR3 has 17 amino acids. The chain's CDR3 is CASSQDRTGGSGNTIYF. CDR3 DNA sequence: TGCGCCAGCAGCCAAGACCGGACAGGCGGATCTGGAAACACCATATATTTT.

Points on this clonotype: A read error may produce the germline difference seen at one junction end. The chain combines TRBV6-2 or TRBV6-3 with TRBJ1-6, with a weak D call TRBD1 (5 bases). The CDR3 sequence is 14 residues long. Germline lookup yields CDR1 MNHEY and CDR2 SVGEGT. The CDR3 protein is CASSYASGTSPLQF. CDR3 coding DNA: TGTGCCAGCAGTTACGCGTCAGGGACCTCACCCCTCCAATTT.

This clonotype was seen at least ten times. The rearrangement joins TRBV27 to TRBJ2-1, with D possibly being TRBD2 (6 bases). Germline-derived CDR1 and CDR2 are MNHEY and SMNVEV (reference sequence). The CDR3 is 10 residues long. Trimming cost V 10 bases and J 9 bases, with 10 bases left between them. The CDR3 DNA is TGTGCCACCTGGCGGGGTGAGCAGTTCTTC. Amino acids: CATWRGEQFF.

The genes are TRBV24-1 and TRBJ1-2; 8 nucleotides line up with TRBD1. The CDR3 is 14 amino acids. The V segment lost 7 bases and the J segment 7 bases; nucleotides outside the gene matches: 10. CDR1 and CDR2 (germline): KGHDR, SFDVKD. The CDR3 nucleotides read TGTGCCACCAGGTCGGACAGGGTGATCCCTGGCTACACCTTC. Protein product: CATRSDRVIPGYTF.

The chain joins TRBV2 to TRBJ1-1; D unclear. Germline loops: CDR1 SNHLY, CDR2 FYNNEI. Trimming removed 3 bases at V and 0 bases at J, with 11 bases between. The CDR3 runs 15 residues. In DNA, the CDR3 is TGTGCCAGCAGTGACAGTAGAGGCTTGAACACTGAAGCTTTCTTT. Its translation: CASSDSRGLNTEAFF.

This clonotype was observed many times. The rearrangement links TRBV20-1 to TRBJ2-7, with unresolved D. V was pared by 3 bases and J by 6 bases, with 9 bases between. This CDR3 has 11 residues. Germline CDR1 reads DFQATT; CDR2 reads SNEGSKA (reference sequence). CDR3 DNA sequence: TGCAGTGCTAGTTTTCACTCCGAGCAGTACTTC. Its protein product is CSASFHSEQYF.

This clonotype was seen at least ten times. CDR3: CASNYGTGNEKLFF. In DNA form, the CDR3 reads TGTGCCAGCAACTACGGGACAGGGAATGAAAAACTGTTTTTT. The chain recombines TRBV2 with TRBJ1-4; 9 nucleotides align to TRBD1. Trimming took 7 bases from V and 5 from J; bases not matched to a gene: 5. The CDR3 spans 14 residues. CDR1 and CDR2 (germline): SNHLY, FYNNEI.

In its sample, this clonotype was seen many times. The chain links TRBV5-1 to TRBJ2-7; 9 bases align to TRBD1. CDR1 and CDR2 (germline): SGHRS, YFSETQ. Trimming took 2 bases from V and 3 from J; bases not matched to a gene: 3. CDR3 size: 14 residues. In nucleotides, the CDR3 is TGCGCCAGCAGCTTATCGGGACAGGGCTACGAGCAGTACTTC. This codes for CASSLSGQGYEQYF.